This T cell receptor (beta chain) was identified during a study of cytomegalovirus exposure and HLA in healthy donors. Study conclusions and caveats: Analyses of presence/absence relied on an assumption of roughly uniform sequencing depth across donors. A later analysis linked a missense DCLRE1C variant to TCR beta V- and J-gene trimming.

In germline, CDR1 is SGHTS, CDR2 YDEGEE. With 1 base removed from V and 3 bases from J, the gap between germline ends came to 13 bases. The CDR3 totals 16 residues. The study ran its PCR with 60 Vbeta and 13 Jbeta primers. Produced via immunoSEQ multiplex PCR; TCRdb's table is partial and in-frame only. Altogether 80,000 to 100,000 clones are present, 81% being singletons, with the ten largest covering 10%. As to this clone: Its antigen is undetermined.

The J gene is TRBJ1-4, the V gene TRBV5-8, with D uncertain. Input material: PBMCs. The source of this sequence is a human donor in good health. CDR3 region: CASSLLFGAANEKLFF. The CDR3 DNA reads as TGTGCCAGCAGCTTGTTATTTGGTGCAGCTAATGAAAAACTGTTTTTT.